One sample yielded the 10 T cell receptor beta chains listed below, sequenced in a study of cytomegalovirus exposure and HLA in healthy donors. 60 Vbeta and 13 Jbeta primers were used in PCR. The repertoire was sequenced with immunoSEQ multiplex PCR; TCRdb's copy has only in-frame clones and lacks some. The data show about 130,000 clones, with roughly 80% seen just once and approximately 7.8% held by the top ten. Sequencing was performed on PBMCs. The receptor set was obtained from a male donor in good health and CMV-seronegative.

The chain recombines TRBV28 with TRBJ1-5; 7 bases are shared with TRBD1. The CDR3 is 17 residues long. Trimming took 4 bases from V and 0 from J; bases not matched to a gene: 9. The germline CDR1 and CDR2 sequences are MDHEN and SYDVKM. The CDR3 reads CASSSRIRGNSNQPQHF. The CDR3 DNA reads as TGTGCCAGCAGTTCAAGAATCAGGGGGAATAGCAATCAGCCCCAGCATTTT. The variable domain in full, with the rest retrieved from reference TRBV28 and TRBJ1-5, is DVKVTQSSRYLVKRTGEKVFLECVQDMDHENMFWYRQDPGLGLRLIYFSYDVKMKEKGDIPEGYSVSREKKERFSLILESASTNQTSMYLCASSSRIRGNSNQPQHFGDGTRLSIL.

This clone has only a few counts. This chain links TRBV7-2 with TRBJ2-1; D is ambiguous. The CDR3 has 14 residues. The germline V gene encodes CDR1 SGHTA and CDR2 FQGNSA. V lost 2 bases and J 4 bases, leaving 9 bases between the germline ends. DNA of the CDR3: TGTGCCAGCAGCTTAAGAGACTTTTACAATGAGCAGTTCTTC. Its protein is CASSLRDFYNEQFF.

The chain carries TRBV5-1 and TRBJ2-3; D may be TRBD1 (6 bases). The CDR3 is 15 amino acids. In germline, CDR1 is SGHRS, CDR2 YFSETQ. Trimming pared 0 bases from V and 0 bases from J, leaving 8 bases between. CDR3 coding DNA: TGCGCCAGCAGCTTGGGCAGGGGTAGCACAGATACGCAGTATTTT. Protein sequence: CASSLGRGSTDTQYF.

This clone was seen only once. The CDR3 here is CASLNTGLTEAFF. As DNA, the CDR3 is TGTGCCAGCCTTAATACAGGGCTCACTGAAGCTTTCTTT. The chain joins TRBV6-1 to TRBJ1-1, with a possible D match to TRBD1 (6 bases). V was cut by 8 bases and J by 4 bases, with 14 bases left in between. The CDR3 length is 13 residues. Germline V CDR1 and CDR2: MNHNS, SASEGT.

This clone was counted between two and nine times. The rearrangement joins TRBV19 to TRBJ1-3; D gene ambiguous. The CDR3 extends over 16 amino acids. The V gene lost 5 bases and the J gene lost 0 bases, with 14 bases spanning the gap. Germline CDR1 is LNHDA and CDR2 is SQIVND (reference sequence). The CDR3: CASSFRADFSGNTIYF. The CDR3 nucleotides read TGTGCCAGTAGTTTCAGAGCGGACTTCTCTGGAAACACCATATATTTT.

V and J are TRBV5-1 and TRBJ2-1; 8 bases align to TRBD2. Trimming at V came to 4 bases and at J to 0 bases, leaving 3 bases not matched to a gene. This CDR3 contains 15 residues. Germline CDR1 is SGHRS and CDR2 is YFSETQ. The CDR3, as DNA: TGCGCCAGCAGCCCCGGGACTAGCTCCTACAATGAGCAGTTCTTC. Translation gives CASSPGTSSYNEQFF.

A few counts support this clone. CDR3 sequence: CASTLNTEAFF. DNA of the CDR3: TGTGCCAGCACTCTGAACACTGAAGCTTTCTTT. The chain uses TRBV28 and TRBJ1-1; D remains unclear. The length of the CDR3 is 11 residues. Trimming stripped 7 bases from V and 0 bases from J, with 3 bases between. Germline loops: CDR1 MDHEN, CDR2 SYDVKM.

This clone was picked up a small number of times. The chain couples TRBV30 to TRBJ2-2; D uncertain. V was shortened by 1 base and J by 8 bases, with 8 bases between the two germline ends. This CDR3 is built from 12 residues. In germline, CDR1 is GTSNPN, CDR2 SVGIG (reference sequence). CDR3 sequence reads: CAWSGVAGELFF. In DNA, the CDR3 is TGTGCCTGGAGTGGCGTAGCAGGGGAGCTGTTTTTT.

The chain recombines TRBV5-6 with TRBJ2-1; 7 bases line up with TRBD2. CDR1 SGHDT and CDR2 YYEEEE come from the germline V gene. V lost 4 bases to trimming and J lost 9 bases; unmatched junction nucleotides: 10. The CDR3 has 14 residues. Here the CDR3 DNA reads TGTGCCAGCAGCCCCGGGGGGTACCGCGGTGAGCAGTTCTTC. It is translated as CASSPGGYRGEQFF.

V is TRBV19 and J is TRBJ2-3, with 7 bases aligning to TRBD1. This CDR3 comprises 16 residues. J lost 2 bases, V lost 4 bases, and 9 bases had no gene match. Germline assignment: CDR1 LNHDA and CDR2 SQIVND (reference sequence). The CDR3 region is CASSTRQGRNTDTQYF. The DNA for the CDR3 is TGTGCCAGTAGTACCCGACAGGGCCGGAACACAGATACGCAGTATTTT. The full variable domain, in which reference TRBV19 and TRBJ2-3 provide the parts outside the CDR3, is DGGITQSPKYLFRKEGQNVTLSCEQNLNHDAMYWYRQDPGQGLRLIYYSQIVNDFQKGDIAEGYSVSREKKESFPLTVTSAQKNPTAFYLCASSTRQGRNTDTQYFGPGTRLTVL.